This TCR beta chain was captured in a study of OX40 agonist ivuxolimab in advanced cancers. As to this clone: What it binds is not known.

Study-wide results and caveats: Antigen specificity was not determined for the expanded peripheral T cells.

Clones were read by immunoSEQ multiplex PCR, and TCRdb kept only the in-frame ones, dropping some. This sample carries about 22,000 clones, less than 90% of them seen once, and the ten largest clones take roughly 28%. This TCR came from an adult with an advanced solid tumor such as melanoma, head and neck, liver or kidney cancer. The sequenced sample was CD4+ or CD8+ T cells sorted from blood, obtained in a trial of the OX40 agonist ivuxolimab.

This CDR3 reads CASSVEAGGAGDNTEAFF. The CDR3 DNA is TGTGCCAGCAGCGTAGAGGCAGGGGGCGCGGGGGATAACACTGAAGCTTTCTTT. This rearrangement joins TRBV9 to TRBJ1-1, with TRBD1 identical over 8 bases. J gave up 2 bases and V 0 bases, and 12 bases lay outside the gene matches. Germline V gene data show CDR1 as SGDLS and CDR2 as YYNGEE. The CDR3 contains 18 residues.